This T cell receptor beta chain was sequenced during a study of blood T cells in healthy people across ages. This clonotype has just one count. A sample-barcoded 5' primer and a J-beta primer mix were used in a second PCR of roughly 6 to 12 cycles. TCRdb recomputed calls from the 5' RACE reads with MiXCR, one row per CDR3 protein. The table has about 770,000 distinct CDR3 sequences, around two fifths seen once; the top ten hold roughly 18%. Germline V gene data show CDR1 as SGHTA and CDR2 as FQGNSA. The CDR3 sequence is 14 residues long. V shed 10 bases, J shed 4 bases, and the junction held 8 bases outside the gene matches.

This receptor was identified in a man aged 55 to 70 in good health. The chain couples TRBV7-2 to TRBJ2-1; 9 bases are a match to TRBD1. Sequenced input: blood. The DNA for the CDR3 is TGTGCCACTCAAGGACAGGGGCTTTACAATGAGCAGTTCTTC. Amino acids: CATQGQGLYNEQFF. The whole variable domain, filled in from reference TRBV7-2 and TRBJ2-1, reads GAGVSQSPSNKVTEKGKDVELRCDPISGHTALYWYRQSLGQGLEFLIYFQGNSAPDKSGLPSDRFSAERTGGSVSTLTIQRTQQEDSAVYLCATQGQGLYNEQFFGPGTRLTVL.